This entry features one T cell receptor beta chain sequence. Its antigen remains unknown. The CDR3 contains 14 residues. CDR1 and CDR2 from the germline V gene are MGHRA and YSYEKL. Trimming removed 2 bases from V and 6 bases from J; junction bases left unmatched: 5. This sample was included in a study of shared clonotypes between healthy human individuals. Study-level background: The cohort comprised a couple of women and a few men. Their ages spanned 18 to 49 years. Study-wide points: Non-shared clonotypes had lower generation probabilities than those shared by all four donors.

Positive CCR7 selection of CD45RO-negative cells yielded the naive CD8 cells, and terminally differentiated effector memory CD45RA+ cells were excluded. Sequencing was performed with immunoSEQ multiplex PCR; in TCRdb, only in-frame clones are kept and a portion is missing. This sample has approximately 2,000,000 clones, with roughly 95% found just once. Sequenced: naive CD8+ T cells from PBMCs. The TCR sequence derives from a man aged 18 to 30 in good health. Some clones in this sample may be carry-over from other donors' samples. The chain combines TRBV4-1 with TRBJ2-7; 9 bases fit TRBD2. Here the CDR3 reads CASSQLAGVSEQYF. DNA of the CDR3: TGCGCCAGCAGCCAATTAGCGGGAGTTAGCGAGCAGTACTTC.